This entry concerns a single TCR beta chain. This clone came up a few times. It has no known antigen specificity. The sample holds no much larger clone one base away, and base qualities are not on file. This sample was taken from a study of tumour-infiltrating T cells in Burkitt lymphoma (dated by TCRdb to 2018 to 2020). Regarding the complete study: All epidemiological subtypes of Burkitt lymphoma were represented among the 75 to 100 patients who made up the cohort. When TCR repertoire data were correlated with clinical outcome, productive clonality turned out to predict both overall and progression-free survival, independent of established prognosticators, age at diagnosis among them.

General study outcomes and caveats: Numerous Burkitt lymphoma patients were found to share several public clonotypes, a finding suggesting shared tumour neoantigen selection that is absent from diffuse large B-cell lymphoma.

Library preparation employed the immunoSEQ multiplex PCR assay. TCRdb retrieved this table from immuneACCESS and kept in-frame rearrangements only. Not all clones are present; in checked studies, unresolved V genes account for under half, and no reason is known for the remainder. The sample table shows about 2,000 clones, and approximately 13% are seen once. The top ten clones comprise roughly 7.5% of the sample. Per the germline V gene, SGHTA is the CDR1 and FQGNSA is the CDR2. The germline ends are 13 bases apart after V is trimmed by 5 bases and J by 5 bases. The CDR3 runs 15 residues from the cysteine to the phenylalanine. The only DNA kept is the CDR3, 45 bases in frame from the first base.

This chain is built from TRBV7-2 and TRBJ1-6; confidence is insufficient to name the D gene. The source of this sequence is a human donor with Burkitt lymphoma. The sequenced material came from tumor tissue. The DNA reads as follows: TGTGCCAGCAGCCGAGGAACAACCAATAATTCACCCCTCCACTTT. Its coded protein is CASSRGTTNNSPLHF.